The 21 T cell receptor beta chains below all came from one sample that was sequenced in a study of blood T cell repertoires in COVID-19. The assay was immunoSEQ multiplex PCR, and TCRdb's table has in-frame clones only and misses some. The sample holds tens of thousands of clones, roughly 87% seen once. Sequenced sample: peripheral blood. These receptors were taken from a man older than 75 with acute or convalescent COVID-19.

The V gene is TRBV5-1, the J gene TRBJ1-5, with TRBD1 matching 8 bases. This CDR3 spans 15 amino acids. CDR1 is SGHRS, CDR2 YFSETQ, per germline. J was trimmed by 4 bases and V by 1 base; bases with no gene match: 4. The CDR3 is CASSLSGQGNQPQHF. As DNA, the CDR3 is TGCGCCAGCAGCTTGTCAGGACAGGGAAATCAGCCCCAGCATTTT.

This clone has only one observation. The chain employs TRBV11-3 and TRBJ2-1; TRBD1 matches 9 bases. CDR1 is SGHNT, CDR2 YENEEA, per germline. Germline trimming cut 2 bases from V and 5 bases from J; bases unmatched to any gene: 7. The CDR3 contains 16 residues. The CDR3 loop reads CASSLLGQGFHNEQFF. The CDR3, as DNA: TGTGCCAGCAGCTTATTGGGACAGGGATTCCACAATGAGCAGTTCTTC.

CDR3 sequence (DNA): TGTGCCAGCAGCTTAGGGACAGGGGGACAGCCCCAGCATTTT. Its protein product is CASSLGTGGQPQHF. J is TRBJ1-5 and V is TRBV11-3; 10 nucleotides line up with TRBD1. The germline gives CDR1 SGHNT, CDR2 YENEEA. The CDR3 is made up of 14 amino acids. Germline trimming cut 1 base from V and 7 bases from J; bases unmatched to any gene: 1.

This clone appeared a few times. The V gene is TRBV20-1, the J gene TRBJ1-5; no firm D call. This CDR3 contains 11 residues. Trimming cost V 3 bases and J 12 bases, with 12 bases left between them. Per germline, CDR1 DFQATT and CDR2 SNEGSKA (reference sequence). The CDR3 spells CSASPGMVQHF. As DNA, the CDR3 is TGCAGTGCTAGTCCCGGTATGGTCCAGCATTTT.

This sequence joins TRBV7-2 and TRBJ2-7; the D gene is possibly TRBD2 (6 bases). CDR1 is SGHTA and CDR2 is FQGNSA in the germline V gene. V was clipped by 2 bases and J by 0 bases, with 11 bases between them. The length of the CDR3 is 15 residues. CDR3 region: CASSLQGGTSYEQYF. CDR3 in DNA: TGTGCCAGCAGCTTACAGGGCGGGACCTCCTACGAGCAGTACTTC.

The V and J genes are TRBV6-2 or TRBV6-3 and TRBJ2-1; 8 bases are shared with TRBD2. The CDR3 totals 14 residues. V lost 4 bases and J lost 4; bases outside the gene matches: 3. The germline V gene encodes CDR1 MNHEY and CDR2 SVGEGT. The DNA for the CDR3 is TGTGCCAGCAGTTTCCGGGAGGGTTACAATGAGCAGTTCTTC. Protein product: CASSFREGYNEQFF.

The rearrangement uses TRBV3-1 (or the pseudogene TRBV3-2) and TRBJ2-3; 8 bases are a match to TRBD2. The CDR3 sequence is 15 residues long. V lost 5 bases to trimming and J lost 5 bases; unmatched junction nucleotides: 9. Germline V gene lookup returns CDR1 LGHDT and CDR2 YNNKEL (reference sequence). Here the CDR3 reads CASSFPAGDVDTQYF. CDR3 nucleotides: TGTGCCAGCAGCTTTCCAGCGGGAGATGTAGATACGCAGTATTTT.

This sequence joins TRBV5-4 and TRBJ1-1, with D perhaps matching TRBD1 (6 bases). The length of the CDR3 is 14 residues. The ends were cut back, 4 bases at V and 7 bases at J, with 17 bases in the middle. CDR1 is SGHNT, CDR2 YYREEE, per germline (reference sequence). The DNA of the CDR3 is TGTGCCAGCAGCACCGTCCGCAGGGGCGGTGAAGCTTTCTTT. Its translation is CASSTVRRGGEAFF.

The J gene is TRBJ1-2, the V gene TRBV11-2; no clear D gene. The CDR3 consists of 15 residues. The germline CDR1 and CDR2 sequences are SGHAT and FQNNGV. V lost 0 bases and J lost 4, with 12 bases in between. The CDR3 reads CASSLEGSNAYGYTF. DNA for the CDR3: TGTGCCAGCAGCTTAGAGGGCAGCAATGCCTATGGCTACACCTTC.

V usage is TRBV18 and J usage is TRBJ2-7, with 8 bases that match TRBD1. The V gene end was trimmed by 3 bases and the J gene end by 5 bases; junction bases not matched to a gene: 6. The CDR3 has 14 residues. CDR1 is KGHSH, CDR2 LQKENI, per germline. For the CDR3, the DNA is TGTGCCAGCTCACCCGGGACAGGCTTGAACGAGCAGTACTTC. This encodes CASSPGTGLNEQYF.

V gene TRBV7-8 combines with J gene TRBJ2-1; no clear D gene. The CDR3 sequence is 16 residues long. Looked up from germline, CDR1 is SGHVS and CDR2 is FQNEAQ. With 1 base removed from V and 0 bases from J, the gap between germline ends came to 10 bases. The CDR3 protein is CASSLVWQASYNEQFF. The CDR3, as DNA: TGTGCCAGCAGCTTAGTTTGGCAGGCCTCCTACAATGAGCAGTTCTTC.

The V and J genes are TRBV6-4 and TRBJ2-4, with D hard to call. CDR3 length equals 12 residues. Trimming removed 0 bases at V and 9 bases at J, with 6 bases between. Germline V gene lookup returns CDR1 MRHNA and CDR2 SNTAGT. DNA for the CDR3: TGTGCCAGCAGTGACTCTGGCGGCATTCAGTACTTC. The encoded protein is CASSDSGGIQYF.

The rearrangement joins TRBV7-7 to TRBJ2-7; D gene unclear. The CDR3 is 14 residues long. The V and J ends lost 5 bases and 1 base respectively, with 12 bases between them. Germline CDR1 SSHAT, CDR2 FNYEAQ (reference sequence). Here the CDR3 DNA reads TGTGCCAGCAGCCCGGCCGGGTCTTCCTACGAGCAGTACTTC. Its translation: CASSPAGSSYEQYF. Full variable domain (rest looked up from reference TRBV7-7 and TRBJ2-7): GAGVSQSPRYKVTKRGQDVTLRCDPISSHATLYWYQQALGQGPEFLTYFNYEAQPDKSGLPSDRFSAERPEGSISTLTIQRTEQRDSAMYRCASSPAGSSYEQYFGPGTRLTVT.

The count of this clone is one. The V and J genes are TRBV13 and TRBJ1-6, with a possible D match to TRBD1 (6 bases). V dropped 4 bases and J dropped 8 bases, with 18 bases sitting between them. The CDR3 loop spans 16 amino acids. Germline loops: CDR1 PRHDT, CDR2 FYEKMQ (reference sequence). Here the CDR3 DNA reads TGTGCCAGCAGCTCCTTCTCGGACAGATTTGATTCACCCCTCCACTTT. Its protein is CASSSFSDRFDSPLHF. Combining the CDR3 with reference TRBV13 and TRBJ1-6 gives the whole variable domain AAGVIQSPRHLIKEKRETATLKCYPIPRHDTVYWYQQGPGQDPQFLISFYEKMQSDKGSIPDRFSAQQFSDYHSELNMSSLELGDSALYFCASSSFSDRFDSPLHFGNGTRLTVT.

The chain employs TRBV11-2 and TRBJ2-1; possible D gene TRBD2, 5 bases. The CDR3 extends over 15 amino acids. The V gene lost 1 base and the J gene lost 5 bases, with 12 bases spanning the gap. In germline, CDR1 is SGHAT, CDR2 FQNNGV. CDR3 in amino acids: CASSLGPEDHNEQFF. Written as DNA, the CDR3 is TGTGCCAGCAGCTTAGGGCCGGAGGATCACAATGAGCAGTTCTTC.

This chain links TRBV12-3 or TRBV12-4 with TRBJ1-3, with D possibly matching TRBD1 (5 bases). This CDR3 has 13 amino acids. Trimming left V 8 bases short and J 4 bases short, with 12 bases between. The chain's CDR3 is CASRGGGGNTIYF. The CDR3 coding sequence is TGTGCCAGCCGGGGGGGAGGAGGAAACACCATATATTTT.

This clone was counted only a few times. This chain uses TRBV18 with TRBJ2-1, with a weak D call TRBD2 (5 bases). Germline V gene lookup returns CDR1 KGHSH and CDR2 LQKENI. Trimming took off 11 bases at V and 1 base at J, with 15 bases between the two ends. The CDR3 is made up of 14 amino acids. In DNA, the CDR3 is TGTGCCGCTGGACTCACCGAGTCCTACAATGAGCAGTTCTTC. Encoded protein: CAAGLTESYNEQFF.

The V gene is TRBV7-2, the J gene TRBJ1-4; a weak D match, TRBD1 (5 bases). V was shortened by 5 bases and J by 7 bases, with 11 bases between the two germline ends. Germline lookup yields CDR1 SGHTA and CDR2 FQGNSA. The CDR3 loop spans 13 amino acids. CDR3 region: CASSRGGFEKLFF. CDR3 DNA: TGTGCCAGCAGCCGTGGGGGGTTTGAAAAACTGTTTTTT.

CDR3 sequence (DNA): TGTGCCAGCACCCCAGGGACTAGCGCGGGTGAGCAGTTCTTC. It is translated as CASTPGTSAGEQFF. The chain uses TRBV6-2 or TRBV6-3 and TRBJ2-1, with 10 positions matching TRBD2. Germline assignment: CDR1 MNHEY and CDR2 SVGEGT. The length of the CDR3 is 14 residues. The ends lost 7 bases at V and 9 bases at J; junction bases unmatched: 9.

The genes are TRBV30 and TRBJ1-5; 7 bases map to TRBD1. J gave up 4 bases and V 2 bases, and 5 bases lay outside the gene matches. Per germline, CDR1 GTSNPN and CDR2 SVGIG (reference sequence). This CDR3 has 14 residues. The CDR3 loop reads CAWSSGTVNQPQHF. The CDR3 DNA reads as TGTGCCTGGAGTTCCGGGACAGTTAATCAGCCCCAGCATTTT.

The V call is TRBV3-1 (or the pseudogene TRBV3-2), the J call TRBJ2-2, with D possibly matching TRBD2 (5 bases). Trimming took 0 bases from V and 7 from J, leaving 15 bases between them. The germline CDR1 and CDR2 sequences are LGHDT and YNNKEL (reference sequence). This CDR3 is built from 16 residues. The CDR3 bases are TGTGCCAGCAGCCAAGAAAATAGAGGGAAGGGCGGGGAGCTGTTTTTT. Translating it yields CASSQENRGKGGELFF.